This T cell receptor beta chain was found in a study of blood T cell repertoires in COVID-19. Study-wide background: Acute and convalescent COVID-19 specimens originated in the United States, Italy and Spain. T cells, B-cell-depleted T cells, or PBMCs supplied cDNA or gDNA.

Authors' analysis steps: Nucleated cell number was recorded as an estimate derived from reference gene primer amplification. Clones were read by immunoSEQ multiplex PCR, and TCRdb kept only the in-frame ones, dropping some. V and J calls and clone size are those listed in that table; D and trimming were worked out from the DNA. The table has 110,000 to 150,000 clones, around 83% seen once; the top ten hold about 4%. This CDR3 comprises 15 residues. Germline values: CDR1 KGHSH, CDR2 LQKENI. Trimming removed 6 bases from V and 1 base from J; junction bases left unmatched: 4. The receptor was isolated from a woman aged 80 or over with acute or convalescent COVID-19. The gene calls are TRBV18 and TRBJ2-5, with 11 bases fitting TRBD2. The sample comprised peripheral blood. The CDR3 region is CASSQTSGTQETQYF. In DNA, the CDR3 is TGTGCCAGCTCGCAGACTAGCGGGACCCAAGAGACCCAGTACTTC.